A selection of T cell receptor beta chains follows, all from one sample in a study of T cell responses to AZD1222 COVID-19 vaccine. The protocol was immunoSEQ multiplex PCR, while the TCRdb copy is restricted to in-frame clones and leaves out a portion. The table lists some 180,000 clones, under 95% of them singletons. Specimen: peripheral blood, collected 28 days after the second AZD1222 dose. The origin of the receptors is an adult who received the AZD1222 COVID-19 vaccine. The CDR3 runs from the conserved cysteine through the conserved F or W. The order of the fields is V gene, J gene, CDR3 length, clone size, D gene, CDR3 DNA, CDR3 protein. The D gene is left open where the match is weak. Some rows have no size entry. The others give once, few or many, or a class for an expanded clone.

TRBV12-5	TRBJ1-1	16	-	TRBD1	TGTGCTAGTGGTGCCCCAACCGGGACAGGGGTCTCAGGAGCTTTCTTT	CASGAPTGTGVSGAFF
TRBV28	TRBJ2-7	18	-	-	TGTGCCAGCAGTCCAATATACACTGGCCGGGTTATACACTACGAGCAGTACTTC	CASSPIYTGRVIHYEQYF
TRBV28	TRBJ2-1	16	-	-	TGTGCCAGCAGTTTATTTACGTCGAGCTCCTACAATGAGCAGTTCTTC	CASSLFTSSSYNEQFF
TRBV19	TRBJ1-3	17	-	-	TGTGCCAGTAGACCTCGGGGCCTGGGGACAACCGGAAACACCATATATTTT	CASRPRGLGTTGNTIYF
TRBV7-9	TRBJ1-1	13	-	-	TGTGCCAGCAGCCGGACCGGGAACACTGAAGCTTTCTTT	CASSRTGNTEAFF
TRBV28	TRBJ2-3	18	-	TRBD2	TGTGCCAGCAGTTTACCCTTTAGCGGGGGAGATAGCACAGATACGCAGTATTTT	CASSLPFSGGDSTDTQYF
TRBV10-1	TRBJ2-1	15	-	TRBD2	TGCGCCAGCAGTGCTAGCGGGAGCTCCTACAATGAGCAGTTCTTC	CASSASGSSYNEQFF
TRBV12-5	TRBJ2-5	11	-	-	TGTGCTAGTGGTTTCAAGGAGACCCAGTACTTC	CASGFKETQYF
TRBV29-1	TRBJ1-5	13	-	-	TGCAGCGTTGAAGAAGTTCGCAATCAGCCCCAGCATTTT	CSVEEVRNQPQHF
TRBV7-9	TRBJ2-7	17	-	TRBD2	TGTGCCAGCAGCTTACCACGGGTACGCGGGACTACCTACGAGCAGTACTTC	CASSLPRVRGTTYEQYF
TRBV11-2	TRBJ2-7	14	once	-	TGTGCCAGCAGCTTCGCCCAGGGGGGGAACGAGCAGTACTTC	CASSFAQGGNEQYF
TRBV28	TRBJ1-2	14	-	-	TGTGCCAGTTTCACCGGGGCTACAAACTATGGCTACACCTTC	CASFTGATNYGYTF
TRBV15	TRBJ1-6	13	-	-	TGTGCCACCAGCAGAGATTATTCGTCACCCCTCCACTTT	CATSRDYSSPLHF
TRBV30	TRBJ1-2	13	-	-	TGTGCCTGGAGGGGAACAGGGTCCGGGGGCTACACCTTC	CAWRGTGSGGYTF
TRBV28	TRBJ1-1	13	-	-	TGTGCCAGCAGGGGCAGGAGTTTCACTGAAGCTTTCTTT	CASRGRSFTEAFF
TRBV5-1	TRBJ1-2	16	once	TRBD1	TGCGCCAGCAGCTTGACAACATCCTCGACAGGGTTCGGCTACACCTTC	CASSLTTSSTGFGYTF
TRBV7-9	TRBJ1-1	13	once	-	TGTGCCACCAGGGGAGAGATTAACACTGAAGCTTTCTTT	CATRGEINTEAFF
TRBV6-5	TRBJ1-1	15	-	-	TGTGCCAGCAGTTACTCTACAGGGTCGGTCACTGAAGCTTTCTTT	CASSYSTGSVTEAFF
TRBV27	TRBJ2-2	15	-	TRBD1	TGTGCCAGCAGTCGACAGGGGGCTGTCACCGGGGAGCTGTTTTTT	CASSRQGAVTGELFF
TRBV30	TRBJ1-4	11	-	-	TGTGCCTGGAGAGGGAATGAAAAACTGTTTTTT	CAWRGNEKLFF
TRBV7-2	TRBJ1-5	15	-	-	TGTGCCAGCAGCCTACAGCAGGGGAACAATCAGCCCCAGCATTTT	CASSLQQGNNQPQHF
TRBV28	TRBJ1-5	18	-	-	TGTGCCAGCAGTACCCGTACTCAACAGGGTAGTAGCAATCAGCCCCAGCATTTT	CASSTRTQQGSSNQPQHF
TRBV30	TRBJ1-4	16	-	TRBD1	TGTGCCTGGAGTGTTGCGCGGACAGGGCGAGGTGAAAAACTGTTTTTT	CAWSVARTGRGEKLFF
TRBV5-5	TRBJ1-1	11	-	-	TGTGCCAGCAGCTTCAGAAGCAAAGCTTTCTTT	CASSFRSKAFF
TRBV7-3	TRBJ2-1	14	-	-	TGTGCCAGCAGCTTAAAGGGGCAGGCCGATGAGCAGTTCTTC	CASSLKGQADEQFF
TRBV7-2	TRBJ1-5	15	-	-	TGTGCCAGCAGCATCGCGCCGGCCCGCAATCAGCCCCAGCATTTT	CASSIAPARNQPQHF
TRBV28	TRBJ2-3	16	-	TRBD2	TGTGCCAGCAGTTTGAGTACTAGCGGGAGGCCAGATACGCAGTATTTT	CASSLSTSGRPDTQYF
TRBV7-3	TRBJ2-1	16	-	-	TGTGCCAGCAGCTTATCCCGGGTTAGCTCCTACAATGAGCAGTTCTTC	CASSLSRVSSYNEQFF
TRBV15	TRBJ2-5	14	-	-	TGTGCCACCAGCAGAGATACGGCGCAAGAGACCCAGTACTTC	CATSRDTAQETQYF
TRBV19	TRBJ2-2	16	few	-	TGTGCCAGTAGTATTTATGTTAGAGAAAACACCGGGGAGCTGTTTTTT	CASSIYVRENTGELFF
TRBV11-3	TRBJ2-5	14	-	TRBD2	TGTGCCAGCAGCTTACGGACTAGAGCAGAGACCCAGTACTTC	CASSLRTRAETQYF
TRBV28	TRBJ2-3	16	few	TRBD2	TGTGCCAGCAGTTCTCTAAGGACTAGCGAGGCAGATACGCAGTATTTT	CASSSLRTSEADTQYF
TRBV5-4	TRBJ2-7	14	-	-	TGTGCCAGCAGCTTGGATTCGGGGTCGTACGAGCAGTACTTC	CASSLDSGSYEQYF
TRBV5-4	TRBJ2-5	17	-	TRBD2	TGTGCCAGCAGCCCTGTTCGGGGGGGCTCGGAACAAGAGACCCAGTACTTC	CASSPVRGGSEQETQYF
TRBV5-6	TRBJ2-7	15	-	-	TGTGCCAGCAGCTTCACGCGTCTAGACAGCTACGAGCAGTACTTC	CASSFTRLDSYEQYF
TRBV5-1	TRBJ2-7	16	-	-	TGCGCCAGCAGCTTGTATTCCGGGGCTCCTTTCTACGAGCAGTACTTC	CASSLYSGAPFYEQYF
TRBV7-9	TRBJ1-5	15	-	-	TGTGCCAGCAGCTTAGGACGGTATAGCAATCAGCCCCAGCATTTT	CASSLGRYSNQPQHF
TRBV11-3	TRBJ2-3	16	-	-	TGTGCCAGCAGCTTTGAAGGACTAACTAGCACAGATACGCAGTATTTT	CASSFEGLTSTDTQYF
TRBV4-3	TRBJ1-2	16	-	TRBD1	TGCGCCAGCAGCCAAATATTACAGGGGGCTCACTATGGCTACACCTTC	CASSQILQGAHYGYTF
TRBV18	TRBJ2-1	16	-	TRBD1	TGTGCCAGCTCACCAACGGACAGGGGGCTATTAGGTGAGCAGTTCTTC	CASSPTDRGLLGEQFF
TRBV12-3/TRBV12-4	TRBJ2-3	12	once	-	TGTGCCAGCAGTTTGAGTACAGATACGCAGTATTTT	CASSLSTDTQYF
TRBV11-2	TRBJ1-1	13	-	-	TGTGCCAGCAGCATGAGGGTGAACACTGAAGCTTTCTTT	CASSMRVNTEAFF
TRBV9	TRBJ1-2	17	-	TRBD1	TGTGCCAGCAGCCCTCAAAGCGGGATGACAGGGGTGGAAGGCTACACCTTC	CASSPQSGMTGVEGYTF
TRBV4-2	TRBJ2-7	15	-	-	TGTGCCAGCAGCCAAGATTACCGCGGGTTCGACGAGCAGTACTTC	CASSQDYRGFDEQYF
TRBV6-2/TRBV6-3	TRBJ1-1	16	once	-	TGTGCCAGCAGTTACAGTTCTCAACATTCGAACACTGAAGCTTTCTTT	CASSYSSQHSNTEAFF
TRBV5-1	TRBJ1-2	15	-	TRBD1	TGCGCCAGCAGCCCCCAGGGGGAGGAATACTATGGCTACACCTTC	CASSPQGEEYYGYTF
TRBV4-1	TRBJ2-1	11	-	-	TGCGCCAGCAGCCAAGCGATGAGGCAGTTCTTC	CASSQAMRQFF
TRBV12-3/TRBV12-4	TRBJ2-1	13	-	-	TGTGCCAGCAGTTTAGACCAGACAAACCTCCGGTTCTTC	CASSLDQTNLRFF
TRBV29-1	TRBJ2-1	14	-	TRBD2	TGCAGCGCAGGGCCTAGCGGGATCTACAATGAGCAGTTCTTC	CSAGPSGIYNEQFF
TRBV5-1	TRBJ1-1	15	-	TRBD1	TGCGCCAGCAGCCGAATACAGGGGGCGACGACTGAAGCTTTCTTT	CASSRIQGATTEAFF
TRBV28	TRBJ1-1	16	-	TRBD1	TGTGCCAGCAGTGTGGACAGGGGTAGAGTAAACACTGAAGCTTTCTTT	CASSVDRGRVNTEAFF
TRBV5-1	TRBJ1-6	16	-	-	TGCGCCAGCAGCTTGTTGGTGGAGGGGATGGATTCACCCCTCCACTTT	CASSLLVEGMDSPLHF
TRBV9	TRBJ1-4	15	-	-	TGTGCCAGCAGCGAGCGGGGGGGAGGAGATGAAAAACTGTTTTTT	CASSERGGGDEKLFF
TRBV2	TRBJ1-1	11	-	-	TGTGCCAGCGGGATTGAATGGGGAGCTTTCTTT	CASGIEWGAFF
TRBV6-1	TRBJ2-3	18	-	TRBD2	TGTGCCAGCAGTGAACCGGTGGAGGCTAGCGGGAGGACAGATACGCAGTATTTT	CASSEPVEASGRTDTQYF
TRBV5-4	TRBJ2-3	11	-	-	TGTGCCAGCGTAAATGGCGATACGCAGTATTTT	CASVNGDTQYF
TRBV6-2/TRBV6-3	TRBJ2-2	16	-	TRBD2	TGTGCCAGCAGTAAAATTTTGAAAGCCGGGACTATAGGGCTGTTTTTT	CASSKILKAGTIGLFF